This T cell receptor (beta chain) emerged from a study of neurological immune-mediated disorders. cDNA was made by 5'RACE with 10-nucleotide random UMIs. Per sequencing run, 15-18 subjects together gave over 170 million TCR-beta sequences. MiXCR, run by TCRdb on the 5' RACE reads, gives a single entry per CDR3 protein. The sample has about 53,000 distinct CDR3 sequences, under 4.5% seen once. V lost 7 bases, J lost 4 bases, and 11 bases lay in between. The CDR3 sequence is 13 residues long. Germline CDR1 is MNHEY and CDR2 is SMNVEV (reference sequence). Study-wide results and caveats: No CDR3 amino acid sequences were shared by expanded clones across subjects, suggesting private repertoires in all groups.

This clonotype was found many times. What it recognizes is unknown. The receptor's source is a woman in her twenties or thirties with multiple sclerosis. The J gene is TRBJ2-1, the V gene TRBV27, with D unresolved. Specimen: PBMCs. The DNA of the CDR3 is TGTGCCAGCATGGTTTCACCGTACAATGAGCAGTTCTTC. It codes for CASMVSPYNEQFF.